This entry features one T cell receptor (beta chain) sequence. What it recognizes is unknown. The junction departs from germline at one end; a sequencing error may be responsible. The data were taken from a study of tumor-infiltrating lymphocytes in primary liver carcinoma. Background on the study: Lesions, classed as T1-T3 N0M0, spanned about 4 to 10 cm across.

The authors made TCR beta cDNA from roughly 480 ng total RNA with a constant-region primer. Investigators got TCR beta libraries out of three nested multiplex PCR rounds, done with slightly modified ARM-PCR. It was with TRBV1-TRBV30 forward primers and a C-beta reverse primer that the first two PCR rounds were run, at about 10 cycles each. From the multiplex PCR reads, TCRdb called clonotypes with MiXCR, one entry per CDR3 protein. The table shows around 210,000 distinct CDR3 sequences, with around 60% occurring only once. The germline V gene has CDR1 LGHNA and CDR2 YNFKEQ. The CDR3 is 17 residues long. Germline DNA was also extracted, and blood RNA derived from unsorted whole blood. Enrolled patients were chronically infected with HBV and treatment-naive. General study results and limits: Samples were bulk unsorted, so CD4+ and CD8+ repertoires were not compared. Compared with tumor region pairs, tumor-adjacent and tumor-blood pairs overlapped less.

This clonotype was obtained from a woman between 55 and 75 years old with primary liver carcinoma and hepatitis B virus infection. The chain carries TRBV4-2 and TRBJ2-7; TRBD2 is a possible D gene (6 bases). Material: peripheral blood. The CDR3 sequence is CASSHDFRGTSSHEQYF. The CDR3 nucleotides are TGTGCCAGCAGCCACGATTTTCGCGGGACGAGCTCCCACGAGCAGTACTTC.